The sequence of this T cell receptor (beta chain) was determined in a study of T cell repertoires in cytomegalovirus infection. On the study more broadly: Based on public TCR beta signatures, there were indications of CMV infection and of a matching HLA type.

V shed 0 bases and J shed 1 base, with 6 bases lying between them. Germline-derived CDR1 and CDR2 are LGHNA and YSLEER. The CDR3 sequence is 14 residues long. Whole-study findings and limits: Summed frequency of public TCR beta families distinguished CMV carriers with the relevant HLA.

TCRdb re-derived calls from the reads in MiXCR, one entry per CDR3 protein. The repertoire has hundreds of thousands of distinct CDR3 sequences, roughly 42% of them found once; the top ten carry 40% to 50%. This clonotype turned up a few times. The target antigen is unknown. Sequencing was performed on cultured PBMCs, taken from culture after CMV antigen stimulation. This clonotype was sampled from a human donor in good health (CMV status not recorded). Some clones in this sample may be carry-over from other donors' samples. This rearrangement joins TRBV4-3 to TRBJ1-1; a possible D gene is TRBD1 (5 bases). This chain's CDR3 is CASSQDRENTEAFF. The CDR3 DNA follows: TGCGCCAGCAGCCAAGACAGGGAGAACACTGAAGCTTTCTTT.